A selection of T cell receptor beta chains follows, all from one sample in a study of blood T cell repertoires in COVID-19. Clones were sequenced by immunoSEQ multiplex PCR, and TCRdb holds only the in-frame ones, with some missing. The table records approximately 180,000 clones, about 85% of them present only once. Sequencing was carried out using peripheral blood. These receptors were collected from a woman of 80 years or more with acute or convalescent COVID-19. Each CDR3 is given with its conserved first and last residue. The D gene is left open where the match is weak. Some rows mark clone size as missing; the rest say once, few, many or name a class of expanded clone.

J gene: TRBJ1-2; clone size: .; D gene: TRBD1; V gene: TRBV5-5; CDR3 DNA: TGTGCCAGCACCCTGAGTCCCGGGACAGGGATTAAGGGCTACACCTTC; CDR3 protein: CASTLSPGTGIKGYTF
J gene: TRBJ1-5; clone size: .; D gene: TRBD1; V gene: TRBV2; CDR3 DNA: TGTGCCAGCAGGGACAGGTCTGGCGGCAATCAGCCCCAGCATTTT; CDR3 protein: CASRDRSGGNQPQHF
J gene: TRBJ1-3; clone size: .; D gene: TRBD1; V gene: TRBV7-9; CDR3 DNA: TGTGCCAGCACCCGGACAGGGGCGAGGGGAAACACCATATATTTT; CDR3 protein: CASTRTGARGNTIYF
J gene: TRBJ2-1; clone size: .; D gene: TRBD1; V gene: TRBV18; CDR3 DNA: TGTGCCAGCACCGGGGACAGGGTCGATGAGCAGTTCTTC; CDR3 protein: CASTGDRVDEQFF
J gene: TRBJ1-1; clone size: .; D gene: .; V gene: TRBV6-5; CDR3 DNA: TGTGTCTCCAACGAGCCCGGGTCAGAAGAAGCTTTCTTT; CDR3 protein: CVSNEPGSEEAFF
J gene: TRBJ2-2; clone size: .; D gene: TRBD2; V gene: TRBV18; CDR3 DNA: TGTGCCAGCTCACCTAGCGGGGGGAGCACCGGGGAGCTGTTTTTT; CDR3 protein: CASSPSGGSTGELFF
J gene: TRBJ2-7; clone size: .; D gene: .; V gene: TRBV6-2/TRBV6-3; CDR3 DNA: TGTGCCAGCAGTTACGGAGGGGTCTCCTACGAGCAGTACTTC; CDR3 protein: CASSYGGVSYEQYF
J gene: TRBJ1-2; clone size: once; D gene: .; V gene: TRBV3-1/TRBV3-2; CDR3 DNA: TGTGCCAGCAGCCAACGGAGAGACGTAGAGGAACTCTATGGCTACACCTTC; CDR3 protein: CASSQRRDVEELYGYTF
J gene: TRBJ2-1; clone size: .; D gene: .; V gene: TRBV5-1; CDR3 DNA: TGCGCCAGCAGCCCGCAGGACGGAGGGCCGGGCAATGAGCAGTTCTTC; CDR3 protein: CASSPQDGGPGNEQFF
J gene: TRBJ1-2; clone size: .; D gene: TRBD1; V gene: TRBV3-1/TRBV3-2; CDR3 DNA: TGTGCCAGCAGCCAGGACAGGGGAAGTGGCTACACCTTC; CDR3 protein: CASSQDRGSGYTF
J gene: TRBJ2-1; clone size: .; D gene: .; V gene: TRBV11-3; CDR3 DNA: TGTGCCAGCAGCCCAAGAAGGGGGGACAGAAATGAGCAGTTCTTC; CDR3 protein: CASSPRRGDRNEQFF
J gene: TRBJ2-7; clone size: .; D gene: .; V gene: TRBV9; CDR3 DNA: TGTGCCAGCAGCGTAGGGCCCCGCTACGAGCAGTACTTC; CDR3 protein: CASSVGPRYEQYF
J gene: TRBJ2-7; clone size: once; D gene: .; V gene: TRBV29-1; CDR3 DNA: TGCAGCGTTGAAGGGACAGACTACGAGCAGTACTTC; CDR3 protein: CSVEGTDYEQYF
J gene: TRBJ2-5; clone size: .; D gene: TRBD2; V gene: TRBV7-9; CDR3 DNA: TGTGCCAGCAGCCATGGTGGGGGGGTAGCCCCAGAGACCCAGTACTTC; CDR3 protein: CASSHGGGVAPETQYF
J gene: TRBJ2-3; clone size: .; D gene: TRBD2; V gene: TRBV5-4; CDR3 DNA: TGTGCCAGCAGAAGGAGCGGGGGGGCATTCACAGATACGCAGTATTTT; CDR3 protein: CASRRSGGAFTDTQYF
J gene: TRBJ2-1; clone size: once; D gene: TRBD2; V gene: TRBV19; CDR3 DNA: TGTGCCAGTAGTATAGTGCTAGCGGAGGTCAATGAGCAGTTCTTC; CDR3 protein: CASSIVLAEVNEQFF
J gene: TRBJ1-6; clone size: .; D gene: .; V gene: TRBV3-1/TRBV3-2; CDR3 DNA: TGTGCCAGCAGCCAGAACAGGGAGTGGAATTCACCCCTCCACTTT; CDR3 protein: CASSQNREWNSPLHF
J gene: TRBJ2-1; clone size: .; D gene: TRBD2; V gene: TRBV29-1; CDR3 DNA: TGCAGCGTTGGCCCAGCGGGGGGCTACAATGAGCAGTTCTTC; CDR3 protein: CSVGPAGGYNEQFF
J gene: TRBJ2-1; clone size: .; D gene: .; V gene: TRBV24-1; CDR3 DNA: TGTGCCACCAGTGATACTACGAGCCCCAATGAGCAGTTCTTC; CDR3 protein: CATSDTTSPNEQFF
J gene: TRBJ1-3; clone size: few; D gene: .; V gene: TRBV24-1; CDR3 DNA: TGTGCCACCAGTGATAACAGGGCTACTGGAAACACCATATATTTT; CDR3 protein: CATSDNRATGNTIYF
J gene: TRBJ1-3; clone size: .; D gene: .; V gene: TRBV7-3; CDR3 DNA: TGTGCCAGCAGCTTAGAAGGCGCAGGGCCTCTCTCTGGAAACACCATATATTTT; CDR3 protein: CASSLEGAGPLSGNTIYF
J gene: TRBJ1-2; clone size: .; D gene: TRBD1; V gene: TRBV18; CDR3 DNA: TGTGCCAGCTCACCAGACAGGGGTGCCTATGGCTACACCTTC; CDR3 protein: CASSPDRGAYGYTF
J gene: TRBJ1-6; clone size: .; D gene: .; V gene: TRBV27; CDR3 DNA: TGTGCCAGCAGTTTATCGGCCGGCGCTCTAGGCGCCTATAATTCACCCCTCCACTTT; CDR3 protein: CASSLSAGALGAYNSPLHF
J gene: TRBJ2-3; clone size: .; D gene: .; V gene: TRBV12-3/TRBV12-4; CDR3 DNA: TGTGCCAGTATGTTGTCGGATACGCAGTATTTT; CDR3 protein: CASMLSDTQYF
J gene: TRBJ1-4; clone size: .; D gene: .; V gene: TRBV18; CDR3 DNA: TGTGCCAGCTCACCTTCTGGCGGGGAAGGTCGAAAACTGTTTTTT; CDR3 protein: CASSPSGGEGRKLFF
J gene: TRBJ2-1; clone size: .; D gene: TRBD1; V gene: TRBV15; CDR3 DNA: TGTGCCACCAGCAGGGCAGGGGGCGAAGAGCAGTTCTTC; CDR3 protein: CATSRAGGEEQFF
J gene: TRBJ2-5; clone size: once; D gene: TRBD1; V gene: TRBV12-3/TRBV12-4; CDR3 DNA: TGTGCCAGCAGTGGGGGACAGGGCAGGACCCAGTACTTC; CDR3 protein: CASSGGQGRTQYF
J gene: TRBJ2-3; clone size: .; D gene: TRBD2; V gene: TRBV5-4; CDR3 DNA: TGTGCCAGCAGCTCGGGGCCTAGCGGGACCACAGATACGCAGTATTTT; CDR3 protein: CASSSGPSGTTDTQYF
J gene: TRBJ1-1; clone size: .; D gene: .; V gene: TRBV6-6; CDR3 DNA: TGTGCCAGCTCCGAGGGGGGGTCAACTGAAGCTTTCTTT; CDR3 protein: CASSEGGSTEAFF
J gene: TRBJ2-7; clone size: .; D gene: TRBD1; V gene: TRBV4-3; CDR3 DNA: TGCGCCAGCAGCCGGCTTGGACAGGGGGCTAGCGAGCAGTACTTC; CDR3 protein: CASSRLGQGASEQYF
J gene: TRBJ1-1; clone size: .; D gene: .; V gene: TRBV24-1; CDR3 DNA: TGTGCCACCAGTGCAGGGTTGACCGCTGAAGCTTTCTTT; CDR3 protein: CATSAGLTAEAFF
J gene: TRBJ2-7; clone size: .; D gene: TRBD2; V gene: TRBV5-1; CDR3 DNA: TGCGCCAGCAGCCCAGGACTAGCGGGAGGGCCAATTTACGAGCAGTACTTC; CDR3 protein: CASSPGLAGGPIYEQYF
J gene: TRBJ2-7; clone size: .; D gene: TRBD1; V gene: TRBV5-1; CDR3 DNA: TGCGCCAGCAGCTTGAGGCAAGGACAGGGATCTTACGAGCAGTACTTC; CDR3 protein: CASSLRQGQGSYEQYF
J gene: TRBJ1-2; clone size: .; D gene: .; V gene: TRBV6-5; CDR3 DNA: TGTGCCAGCAGTCACACGAGGGATGGCTATGGCTACACCTTC; CDR3 protein: CASSHTRDGYGYTF
J gene: TRBJ2-5; clone size: .; D gene: .; V gene: TRBV7-2; CDR3 DNA: TGTGCCAGCAGCCCCCAATCTGACTTAGGAGAGACCCAGTACTTC; CDR3 protein: CASSPQSDLGETQYF
J gene: TRBJ1-5; clone size: .; D gene: .; V gene: TRBV21-1; CDR3 DNA: TGTGCCAGCAGCAAAGAAATCCCGGGCAATCAGCCCCAGCATTTT; CDR3 protein: CASSKEIPGNQPQHF
J gene: TRBJ1-1; clone size: .; D gene: TRBD1; V gene: TRBV5-1; CDR3 DNA: TGCGCCAGCAGCTCCCTACCTCGACAGGGTGACACTGAAGCTTTCTTT; CDR3 protein: CASSSLPRQGDTEAFF
J gene: TRBJ1-1; clone size: .; D gene: TRBD1; V gene: TRBV5-1; CDR3 DNA: TGCGCCAGCAGCCAGGGGGTGAACACTGAAGCTTTCTTT; CDR3 protein: CASSQGVNTEAFF
J gene: TRBJ2-7; clone size: .; D gene: .; V gene: TRBV7-8; CDR3 DNA: TGTGCCAGCAGCTTAGGAGGCCCAAACACCTACGAGCAGTACTTC; CDR3 protein: CASSLGGPNTYEQYF
J gene: TRBJ1-6; clone size: .; D gene: .; V gene: TRBV4-1; CDR3 DNA: TGCGCCAGCAGCCAAGATACCACAGGGACGGATTCACCCCTCCACTTT; CDR3 protein: CASSQDTTGTDSPLHF
J gene: TRBJ1-6; clone size: .; D gene: .; V gene: TRBV11-2; CDR3 DNA: TGTGCCAGCAGCTTAGGGCGGCAGGGGCCTTCACCCCTCCACTTT; CDR3 protein: CASSLGRQGPSPLHF
J gene: TRBJ2-7; clone size: .; D gene: TRBD2; V gene: TRBV15; CDR3 DNA: TGTGCCACCAGCAGGGGAGGGACGGACGAGCAGTACTTC; CDR3 protein: CATSRGGTDEQYF
J gene: TRBJ1-5; clone size: few; D gene: .; V gene: TRBV7-2; CDR3 DNA: TGTGCCAGCAGTTCAGAAGTTAGCAATCAGCCCCAGCATTTT; CDR3 protein: CASSSEVSNQPQHF